This T cell receptor (beta chain) was identified in a study of cytomegalovirus exposure and HLA in healthy donors. General observations from the study: Previous analysis showed most TCR beta V segments were productive about 87% or about 30% of the time.

The junction had 2 bases not matched to a gene; V was cut back by 2 bases and J by 1 base. This CDR3 has 15 residues. Germline V lookup: CDR1 MNHNY, CDR2 SVGAGI (reference sequence). Turning to this clone: Its antigen is as yet unknown.

The PCR used 60 Vbeta and 13 Jbeta primers. Sequencing used immunoSEQ multiplex PCR; TCRdb keeps in-frame clones, though not all of them. Of 85,000 to 100,000 clones listed, around 59% are singletons. This sequence was found in a human donor in good health. Source material: PBMCs. V usage is TRBV6-6 and J usage is TRBJ1-1; TRBD1 aligns across 9 bases. DNA of the CDR3: TGTGCCAGCAGTTACCCGGGACAGGGGAACACTGAAGCTTTCTTT. It translates to CASSYPGQGNTEAFF.